This TCR beta chain was captured by sequencing in a study of CD8+CD57+ T cells in acquired aplastic anemia. The patients chosen for sequencing had shown expansion of CD8+CD57+ cells (detected by flow cytometry). The CDR3 totals 16 residues. Germline V gene lookup returns CDR1 SGHDT and CDR2 YYEEEE. The ends were cut back, 3 bases at V and 0 bases at J, with 10 bases in the middle. TCR beta VDJ and CDR3 profiling used genomic DNA as template. TCRdb reprocessed the reads via MiXCR and lists one record per CDR3 protein. The sample lists around 500,000 distinct CDR3 sequences; 25% to 40% were seen once. This clonotype originated in a human donor with aplastic anemia. The sequencing input was sorted CD4+, CD8+, or CD8+CD57+ T cells (not recorded which) from PBMCs. The rearrangement joins TRBV5-6 to TRBJ2-6; D is perhaps TRBD1 or TRBD2 (5 bases each). The CDR3 spells CASSWGYSSGANVLTF. The CDR3 nucleotides are TGTGCCAGCAGCTGGGGGTACAGCTCTGGGGCCAACGTCCTGACTTTC.